The T cell receptor (beta chain) described here comes from a study of CD8+CD57+ T cells in acquired aplastic anemia. Study in general: Sorted CD4+ plus CD8+ cells gave DNA averaging roughly 2.9 ug. Healthy-donor CD4+ cells averaged approximately 11 million reads.

CDR1 SEHNR and CDR2 FQNEAQ come from the germline V gene (reference sequence). Trimming pared 5 bases from V and 4 bases from J, leaving 12 bases between. CDR3 length: 14 amino acids. TCR beta VDJ combinations and CDR3 sequences were profiled from genomic DNA. TCRdb processed the reads anew with MiXCR; each CDR3 protein has one entry. The sample consists of 150,000 to 200,000 distinct CDR3 sequences, roughly 48% of them appearing once. Broader study findings: Significant differences in CD8+ Simpson's diversity were not observed between patients and controls. Patients and controls shared 25 to 35 CD8+ CDR3 sequences, highly expressed in patients.

This clonotype was seen repeatedly, ten times or more. Its antigen remains unidentified. The clonotype was recovered from a human donor in good health. What was sequenced was sorted CD4+, CD8+, or CD8+CD57+ T cells (not recorded which) from PBMCs. V and J are TRBV7-9 and TRBJ1-3, with D hard to call. CDR3 nucleotide sequence: TGTGCCAGCAGCCGGCCTGAGCGGGGAAACACCATATATTTT. This sequence encodes CASSRPERGNTIYF.